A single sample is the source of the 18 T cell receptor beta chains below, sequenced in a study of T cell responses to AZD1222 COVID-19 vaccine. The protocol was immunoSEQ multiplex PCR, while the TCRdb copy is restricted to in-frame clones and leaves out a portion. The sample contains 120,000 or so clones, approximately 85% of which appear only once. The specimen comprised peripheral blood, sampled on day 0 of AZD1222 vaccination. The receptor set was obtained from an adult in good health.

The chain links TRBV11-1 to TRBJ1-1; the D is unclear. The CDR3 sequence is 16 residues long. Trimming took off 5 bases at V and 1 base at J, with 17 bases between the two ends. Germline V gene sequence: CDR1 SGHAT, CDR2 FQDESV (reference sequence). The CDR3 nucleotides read TGTGCCAGCAGCCAATCAAAACTGACCAGGAACACTGAAGCTTTCTTT. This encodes CASSQSKLTRNTEAFF.

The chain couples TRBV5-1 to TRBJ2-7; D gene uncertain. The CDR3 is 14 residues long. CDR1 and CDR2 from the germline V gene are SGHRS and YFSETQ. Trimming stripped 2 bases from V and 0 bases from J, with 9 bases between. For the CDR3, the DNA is TGCGCCAGCAGCTTTTCAGAGAGCTCCTACGAGCAGTACTTC. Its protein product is CASSFSESSYEQYF.

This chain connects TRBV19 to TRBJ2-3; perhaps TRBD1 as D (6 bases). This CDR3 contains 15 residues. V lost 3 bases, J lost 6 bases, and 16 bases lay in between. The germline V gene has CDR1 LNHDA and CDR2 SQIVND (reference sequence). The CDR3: CASSIRDTFKDTQYF. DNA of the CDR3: TGTGCCAGTAGTATTAGGGACACCTTTAAGGATACGCAGTATTTT.

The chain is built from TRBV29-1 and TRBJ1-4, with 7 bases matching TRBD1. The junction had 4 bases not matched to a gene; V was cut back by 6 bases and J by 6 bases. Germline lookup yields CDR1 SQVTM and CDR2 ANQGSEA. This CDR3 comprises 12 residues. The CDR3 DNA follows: TGCAGCGTAACAGGGGATGATGAAAAACTGTTTTTT. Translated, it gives CSVTGDDEKLFF.

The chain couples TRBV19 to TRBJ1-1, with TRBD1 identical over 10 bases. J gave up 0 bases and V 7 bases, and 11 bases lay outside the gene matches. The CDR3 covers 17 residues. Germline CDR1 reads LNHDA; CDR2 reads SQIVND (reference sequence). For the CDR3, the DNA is TGTGCCAGTAACTCCCGGGACAGGGGATTCATGAACACTGAAGCTTTCTTT. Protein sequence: CASNSRDRGFMNTEAFF.

CDR3 nucleotide sequence: TGTGCCTCCCGCTCGGGGACTAGCGTTTACGAGCAGTACTTC. Encoded protein: CASRSGTSVYEQYF. The V call is TRBV28, the J call TRBJ2-7; 10 bases align to TRBD2. The CDR3 has 14 residues. The junction had 11 bases not matched to a gene; V was cut back by 11 bases and J by 4 bases. CDR1 is MDHEN and CDR2 is SYDVKM in the germline V gene. Combining the CDR3 with reference TRBV28 and TRBJ2-7 gives the whole variable domain DVKVTQSSRYLVKRTGEKVFLECVQDMDHENMFWYRQDPGLGLRLIYFSYDVKMKEKGDIPEGYSVSREKKERFSLILESASTNQTSMYLCASRSGTSVYEQYFGPGTRLTVT.

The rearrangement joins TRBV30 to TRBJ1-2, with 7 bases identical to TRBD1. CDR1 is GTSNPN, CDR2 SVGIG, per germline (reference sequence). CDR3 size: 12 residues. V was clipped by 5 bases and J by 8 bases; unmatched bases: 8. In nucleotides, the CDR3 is TGTGCCTGGCTTGGGACAGCAAAGGGCTACACCTTC. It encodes CAWLGTAKGYTF.

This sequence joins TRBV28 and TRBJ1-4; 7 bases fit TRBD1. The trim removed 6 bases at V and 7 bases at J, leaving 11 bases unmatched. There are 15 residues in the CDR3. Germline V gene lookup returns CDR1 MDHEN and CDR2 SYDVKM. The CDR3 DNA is TGTGCCAGCAGCCTCCCAGGGGGACAGTCTGAAAAACTGTTTTTT. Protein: CASSLPGGQSEKLFF.

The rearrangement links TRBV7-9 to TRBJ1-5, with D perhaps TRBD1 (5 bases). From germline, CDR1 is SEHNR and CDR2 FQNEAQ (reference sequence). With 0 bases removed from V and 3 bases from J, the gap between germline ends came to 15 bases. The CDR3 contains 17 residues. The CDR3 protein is CASSLASGTQFNQPQHF. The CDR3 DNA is TGTGCCAGCAGCTTAGCGAGTGGGACGCAATTCAATCAGCCCCAGCATTTT. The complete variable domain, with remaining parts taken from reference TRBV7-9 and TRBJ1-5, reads DTGVSQNPRHKITKRGQNVTFRCDPISEHNRLYWYRQTLGQGPEFLTYFQNEAQLEKSRLLSDRFSAERPKGSFSTLEIQRTEQGDSAMYLCASSLASGTQFNQPQHFGDGTRLSIL.

The CDR3 is CASSQPGVWGYTF. The CDR3 DNA is TGCGCCAGCAGCCAACCGGGCGTCTGGGGCTACACCTTC. The V and J genes are TRBV4-3 and TRBJ1-2, with unresolved D. V was shortened by 2 bases and J by 8 bases, with 12 bases between the two germline ends. This CDR3 is built from 13 residues. CDR1 and CDR2 from the germline V gene are LGHNA and YSLEER.

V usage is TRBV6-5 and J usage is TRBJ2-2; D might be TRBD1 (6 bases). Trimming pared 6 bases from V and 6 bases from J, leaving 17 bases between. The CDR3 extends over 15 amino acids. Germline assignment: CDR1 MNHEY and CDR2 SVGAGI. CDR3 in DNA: TGTGCCAGCAGGAAGGACAGAGAGGTCCCCGGGGAGCTGTTTTTT. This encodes CASRKDREVPGELFF.

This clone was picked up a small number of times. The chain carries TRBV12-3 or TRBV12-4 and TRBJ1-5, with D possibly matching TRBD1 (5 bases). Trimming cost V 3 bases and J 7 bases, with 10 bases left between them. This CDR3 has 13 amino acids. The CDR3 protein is CASSFGRGQPQHF. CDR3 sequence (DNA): TGTGCCAGCAGTTTTGGAAGGGGCCAGCCCCAGCATTTT.

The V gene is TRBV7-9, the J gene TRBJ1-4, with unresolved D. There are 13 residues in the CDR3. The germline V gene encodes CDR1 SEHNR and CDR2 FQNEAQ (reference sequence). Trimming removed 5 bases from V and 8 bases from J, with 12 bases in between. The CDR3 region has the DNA TGTGCCAGCAGCGGACGGGTTGGCGAAAAACTGTTTTTT. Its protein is CASSGRVGEKLFF.

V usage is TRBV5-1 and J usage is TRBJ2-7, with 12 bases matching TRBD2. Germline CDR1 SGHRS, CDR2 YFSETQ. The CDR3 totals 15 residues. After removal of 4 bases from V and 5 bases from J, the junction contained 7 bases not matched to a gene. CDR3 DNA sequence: TGCGCCAGCAGCCTGACTAGCGGGAGTAGGAACGAGCAGTACTTC. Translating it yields CASSLTSGSRNEQYF. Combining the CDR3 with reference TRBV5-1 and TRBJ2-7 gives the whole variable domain KAGVTQTPRYLIKTRGQQVTLSCSPISGHRSVSWYQQTPGQGLQFLFEYFSETQRNKGNFPGRFSGRQFSNSRSEMNVSTLELGDSALYLCASSLTSGSRNEQYFGPGTRLTVT.

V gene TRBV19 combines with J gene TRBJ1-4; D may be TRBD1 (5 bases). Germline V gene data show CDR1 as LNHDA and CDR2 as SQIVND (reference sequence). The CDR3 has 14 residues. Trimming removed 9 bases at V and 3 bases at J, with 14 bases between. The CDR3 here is CASNPGLPNEKLFF. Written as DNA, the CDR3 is TGTGCCAGCAACCCGGGACTGCCTAATGAAAAACTGTTTTTT.

The CDR3 nucleotides read TGTGCCAGCAGTTCACAGGGGATGAGCCTTAGCAATCAGCCCCAGCATTTT. As protein: CASSSQGMSLSNQPQHF. The gene calls are TRBV28 and TRBJ1-5; 7 positions match TRBD1. Germline assignment: CDR1 MDHEN and CDR2 SYDVKM. The CDR3 totals 17 residues. V dropped 4 bases and J dropped 0; count of bases not matched to a gene: 9.

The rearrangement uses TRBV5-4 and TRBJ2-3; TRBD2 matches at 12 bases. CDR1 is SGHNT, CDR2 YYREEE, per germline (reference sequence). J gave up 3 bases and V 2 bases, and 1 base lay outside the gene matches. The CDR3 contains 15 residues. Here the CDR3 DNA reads TGTGCCAGCAGCTTAGGACTAGCGGGAACAGATACGCAGTATTTT. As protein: CASSLGLAGTDTQYF. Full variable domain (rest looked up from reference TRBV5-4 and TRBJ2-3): ETGVTQSPTHLIKTRGQQVTLRCSSQSGHNTVSWYQQALGQGPQFIFQYYREEENGRGNFPPRFSGLQFPNYSSELNVNALELDDSALYLCASSLGLAGTDTQYFGPGTRLTVL.

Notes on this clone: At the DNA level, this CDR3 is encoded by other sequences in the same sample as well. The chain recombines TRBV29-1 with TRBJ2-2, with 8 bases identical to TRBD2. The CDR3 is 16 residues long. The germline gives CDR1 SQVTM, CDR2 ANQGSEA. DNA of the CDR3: TGCAGTGCCAGAGGGGAAGCGGGAGTAAGCCCCGGGGAGCTGTTTTTT. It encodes CSARGEAGVSPGELFF.